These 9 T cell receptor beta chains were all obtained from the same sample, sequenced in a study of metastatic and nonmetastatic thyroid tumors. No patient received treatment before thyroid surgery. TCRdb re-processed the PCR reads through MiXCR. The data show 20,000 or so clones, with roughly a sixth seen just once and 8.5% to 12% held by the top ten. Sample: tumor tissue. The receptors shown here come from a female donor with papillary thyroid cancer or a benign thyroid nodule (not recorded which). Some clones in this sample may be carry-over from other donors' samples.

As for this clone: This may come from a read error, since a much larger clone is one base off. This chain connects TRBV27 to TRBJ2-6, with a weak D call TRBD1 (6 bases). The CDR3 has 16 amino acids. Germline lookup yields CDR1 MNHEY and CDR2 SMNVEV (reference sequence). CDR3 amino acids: CASSLGARSGDNVLTF. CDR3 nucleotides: TGCGCCAGCAGTTTGGGGGCCCGCTCTGGGGACAACGTCCTGACTTTC.

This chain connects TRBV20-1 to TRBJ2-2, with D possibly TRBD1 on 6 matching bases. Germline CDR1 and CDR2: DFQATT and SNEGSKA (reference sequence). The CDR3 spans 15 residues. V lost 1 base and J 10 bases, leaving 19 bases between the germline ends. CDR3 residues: CSARGGWGRIAELFF. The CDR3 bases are TGCAGTGCTAGAGGGGGTTGGGGGCGTATCGCGGAGCTGTTTTTT.

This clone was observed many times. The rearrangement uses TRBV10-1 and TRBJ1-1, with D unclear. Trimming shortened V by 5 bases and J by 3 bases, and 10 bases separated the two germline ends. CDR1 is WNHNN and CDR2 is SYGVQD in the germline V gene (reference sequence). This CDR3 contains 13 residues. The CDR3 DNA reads TGCGCCAGCAGTAAGGACGCCTACACTGAAGCTTTCTTT. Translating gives CASSKDAYTEAFF.

CDR3 nucleotide sequence: TGTGCCAGCAGGCCACAGGGTAGGAATACGCAGTATTTT. Translation gives CASRPQGRNTQYF. This sequence joins TRBV11-3 and TRBJ2-3; D is perhaps TRBD1 (6 bases). The CDR3 is made up of 13 amino acids. V shed 6 bases and J shed 7 bases, with 14 bases lying between them. Germline V lookup: CDR1 SGHNT, CDR2 YENEEA.

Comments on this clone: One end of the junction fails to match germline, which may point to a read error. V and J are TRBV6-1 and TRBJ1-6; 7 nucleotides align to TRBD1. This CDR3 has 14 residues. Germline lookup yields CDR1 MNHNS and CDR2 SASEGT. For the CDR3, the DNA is TGTCCCAGCAGTAACCATGGCAGGGGGTCACCCCTCCACTTT. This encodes CPSSNHGRGSPLHF.

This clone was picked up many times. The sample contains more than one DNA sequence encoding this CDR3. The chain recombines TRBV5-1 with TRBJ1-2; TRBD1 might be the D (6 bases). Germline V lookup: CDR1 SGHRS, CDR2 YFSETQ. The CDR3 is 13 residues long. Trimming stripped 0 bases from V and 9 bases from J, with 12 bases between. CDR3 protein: CASSLDAGTRYTF. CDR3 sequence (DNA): TGCGCCAGCAGCTTGGACGCAGGGACACGCTACACCTTC.

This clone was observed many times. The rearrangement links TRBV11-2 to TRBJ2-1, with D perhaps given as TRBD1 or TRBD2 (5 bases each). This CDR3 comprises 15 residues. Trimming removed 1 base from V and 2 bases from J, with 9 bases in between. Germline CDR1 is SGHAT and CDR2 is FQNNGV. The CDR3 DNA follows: TGTGCCAGCAGCTTAGGGCAGGGAGCCTACAATGAGCAGTTCTTC. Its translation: CASSLGQGAYNEQFF.

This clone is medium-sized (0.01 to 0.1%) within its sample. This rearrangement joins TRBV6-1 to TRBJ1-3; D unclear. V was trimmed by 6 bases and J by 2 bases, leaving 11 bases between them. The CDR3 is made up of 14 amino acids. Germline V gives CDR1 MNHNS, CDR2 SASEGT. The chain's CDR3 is CASRLVGAGNTIYF. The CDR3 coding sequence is TGTGCCAGCAGACTCGTAGGCGCTGGAAACACCATATATTTT.

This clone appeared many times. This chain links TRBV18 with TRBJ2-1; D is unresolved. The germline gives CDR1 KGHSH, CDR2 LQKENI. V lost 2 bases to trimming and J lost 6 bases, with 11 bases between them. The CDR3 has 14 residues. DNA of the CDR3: TGTGCCAGCTCACCAGGGTTAGGATCCAATGAGCAGTTCTTC. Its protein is CASSPGLGSNEQFF.